The 32 T cell receptor beta chains below come from one sample, sequenced in a study of T cells in localized non-small cell lung cancer. Sequencing used immunoSEQ multiplex PCR; TCRdb keeps in-frame clones, though not all of them. There are fewer than 2,000 clones in the sample; around 23% occur only once, and 14% lies in the top ten. The specimen comprised normal lung tissue next to the tumor, sampled before any cancer treatment. Every receptor here comes from a female donor older than 55 with stage II lung adenocarcinoma.

This clone came up once. The chain couples TRBV19 to TRBJ2-2; D assignment may be TRBD1 or TRBD2 (6 bases each). From germline, CDR1 is LNHDA and CDR2 SQIVND (reference sequence). The V end was cut by 5 bases, the J end by 9 bases, with 13 bases between. The CDR3 is made up of 13 amino acids. The CDR3 bases are TGTGCCAGTAGTGGACGGGGGCGCAGGGAGCTGTTTTTT. The encoded protein is CASSGRGRRELFF.

This clone counts as large. This chain uses TRBV10-2 with TRBJ1-6; no clear D gene. CDR1 and CDR2 from the germline V gene are WSHSY and SAAADI. V was pared by 0 bases and J by 14 bases, with 11 bases between. CDR3 length: 13 residues. The CDR3, as DNA: TGCGCCAGCAGTGAGTCATTTGGGGTGGCCCTCCACTTT. It translates to CASSESFGVALHF.

This clone was detected a few times. The chain couples TRBV6-8 to TRBJ2-7; 11 bases are a match to TRBD1. The CDR3 loop spans 15 amino acids. J gave up 2 bases and V 4 bases, and 4 bases lay outside the gene matches. Germline assignment: CDR1 MNHGY and CDR2 SAAAGT. CDR3 sequence: CASSSPGQGAYEQYF. For the CDR3, the DNA is TGTGCCAGCAGTTCCCCGGGACAGGGGGCCTACGAGCAGTACTTC.

The table lists this clone with a few counts. The V and J genes are TRBV19 and TRBJ1-1; tentatively, D is TRBD1 (5 bases). Germline loops: CDR1 LNHDA, CDR2 SQIVND (reference sequence). This CDR3 spans 13 amino acids. The V end lost 3 bases, the J end lost 8 bases, and 13 bases lay between the germline ends. As DNA, the CDR3 is TGTGCCAGTAGTATTACGGAGGCAGGGGAAGCTTTCTTT. It is translated as CASSITEAGEAFF.

This chain joins TRBV14 and TRBJ1-1, with TRBD1 as a possible D gene (5 bases). The CDR3 is 15 amino acids. Germline values: CDR1 SGHDN, CDR2 FVKESK. The V end lost 2 bases, the J end lost 10 bases, and 20 bases lay between the germline ends. CDR3 coding DNA: TGTGCCAGCAGCCAATTTCTCGTAGGGGAGGATGGAGCTTTCTTT. It specifies CASSQFLVGEDGAFF.

The V call is TRBV19, the J call TRBJ2-1, with 10 bases aligning to TRBD2. The CDR3 has 17 residues. V shed 5 bases and J 4 bases; nucleotides not matched to a gene: 11. Germline loops: CDR1 LNHDA, CDR2 SQIVND (reference sequence). The CDR3 is CASSGGLAGVSYNEQFF. The CDR3, as DNA: TGTGCCAGTAGTGGGGGGCTAGCGGGAGTTTCTTACAATGAGCAGTTCTTC.

This clone came up a few times. V usage is TRBV6-7 and J usage is TRBJ2-5; D is ambiguous. TRBV6-7 is an ORF, and what it does is uncertain. There are 11 residues in the CDR3. V gave up 10 bases and J gave up 2 bases, with 8 bases separating them. The CDR3 nucleotides are TGTGCCACCGAAACACAAGAGACCCAGTACTTC. Translation: CATETQETQYF.

This clone has only a few counts. This chain links TRBV15 with TRBJ2-1, with TRBD2 as a possible D gene (6 bases). Trimming cost V 0 bases and J 7 bases, with 10 bases left between them. The CDR3 spans 14 residues. Germline CDR1 is LNHNV and CDR2 is YYDKDF (reference sequence). CDR3 amino acids: CATSRDGGNNEQFF. The CDR3, as DNA: TGTGCCACCAGCAGAGATGGGGGGAATAATGAGCAGTTCTTC.

This clone was detected once. The chain has TRBV5-1 and TRBJ2-1; D tentatively fits TRBD1 or TRBD2 (5 bases each). Germline CDR1 and CDR2: SGHRS and YFSETQ. The germline V and J ends were trimmed by 4 bases and 6 bases, with 14 bases remaining between them. The CDR3 spans 14 residues. The CDR3 region is CASSTPGAPNEQFF. CDR3 DNA: TGCGCCAGCAGCACACCCGGGGCCCCCAATGAGCAGTTCTTC.

This clone was seen more than once but under ten times. CDR3 in amino acids: CASSFLGVYNEQFF. The CDR3 DNA follows: TGTGCCAGCAGTTTCCTTGGAGTATACAATGAGCAGTTCTTC. The V gene is TRBV28, the J gene TRBJ2-1; D gene unclear. Trimming removed 3 bases from V and 4 bases from J, with 10 bases in between. The V gene's germline CDR1 is MDHEN and CDR2 SYDVKM. The CDR3 contains 14 residues.

The chain links TRBV25-1 to TRBJ1-2; D not certain. The germline V gene encodes CDR1 MGHDK and CDR2 SYGVNS. The CDR3 runs to 14 residues. Trimming cost V 1 base and J 5 bases, with 11 bases left between them. CDR3 DNA sequence: TGTGCCAGCAGTGAATCGGGCAGGCCTTATGGCTACACCTTC. Its protein is CASSESGRPYGYTF.

The genes are TRBV30 and TRBJ1-3; D may be TRBD1 (5 bases). The germline gives CDR1 GTSNPN, CDR2 SVGIG (reference sequence). This CDR3 is built from 16 residues. The V gene lost 4 bases and the J gene lost 2 bases, with 18 bases spanning the gap. For the CDR3, the DNA is TGTGCCTGGACTGTACGGGGGGGACTCCCTGGAAACACCATATATTTT. Translation gives CAWTVRGGLPGNTIYF. The variable domain in full, completed from reference TRBV30 and TRBJ1-3, reads SQTIHQWPATLVQPVGSPLSLECTVEGTSNPNLYWYRQAAGRGLQLLFYSVGIGQISSEVPQNLSASRPQDRQFILSSKKLLLSDSGFYLCAWTVRGGLPGNTIYFGEGSWLTVV.

V is TRBV19 and J is TRBJ2-7, with a weak D call TRBD2 (5 bases). The germline V gene encodes CDR1 LNHDA and CDR2 SQIVND (reference sequence). The CDR3 runs 16 residues. V lost 1 base and J 3 bases, leaving 16 bases between the germline ends. CDR3 in DNA: TGTGCCAGTAGTATAGGTCGCGGCGGGCTGGTCTACGAGCAGTACTTC. It yields the protein CASSIGRGGLVYEQYF. The full variable domain, completed using reference TRBV19 and TRBJ2-7, is DGGITQSPKYLFRKEGQNVTLSCEQNLNHDAMYWYRQDPGQGLRLIYYSQIVNDFQKGDIAEGYSVSREKKESFPLTVTSAQKNPTAFYLCASSIGRGGLVYEQYFGPGTRLTVT.

This clone is medium-sized in the sample. The chain has TRBV9 and TRBJ1-3; possible D gene TRBD1, 5 bases. Germline V gene lookup returns CDR1 SGDLS and CDR2 YYNGEE. This CDR3 region has 16 residues. Trimming took 4 bases from V and 3 from J, leaving 17 bases between them. DNA of the CDR3: TGTGCCAGCAGCCTTACCGACCAGGGAGGTGGAAACACCATATATTTT. It yields the protein CASSLTDQGGGNTIYF.

This clone was observed a handful of times. The V call is TRBV19, the J call TRBJ1-1; the match to TRBD1 covers 9 bases. The CDR3 spans 17 residues. Germline V gene data show CDR1 as LNHDA and CDR2 as SQIVND (reference sequence). Trimming cost V 4 bases and J 5 bases; bases outside gene matches: 14. CDR3 region: CASSTGTGSAGWTEAFF. The CDR3 coding sequence is TGTGCCAGTAGTACTGGGACAGGGTCGGCCGGTTGGACTGAAGCTTTCTTT.

This clone was seen more than once but under ten times. The chain combines TRBV19 with TRBJ2-5, with 7 bases matching TRBD1. Germline V gives CDR1 LNHDA, CDR2 SQIVND (reference sequence). V trimming: 7 bases; J trimming: 2 bases; junction bases outside the gene matches: 7. The CDR3 contains 14 residues. CDR3 nucleotides: TGTGCCAGTAAGAGAGGCAGGGGGCAAGAGACCCAGTACTTC. This codes for CASKRGRGQETQYF.

This chain connects TRBV19 to TRBJ1-6; the match to TRBD1 covers 11 bases. V was clipped by 5 bases and J by 9 bases; unmatched bases: 6. This CDR3 spans 15 amino acids. Germline V gene lookup returns CDR1 LNHDA and CDR2 SQIVND (reference sequence). The CDR3 sequence is CASSAGTGGTSPLHF. CDR3 nucleotides: TGTGCCAGTAGTGCCGGGACAGGGGGGACTTCACCCCTCCACTTT.

The V gene is TRBV25-1, the J gene TRBJ2-1, with D unclear. This CDR3 has 14 residues. Germline CDR1 and CDR2: MGHDK and SYGVNS. The V end was cut by 4 bases, the J end by 1 base, with 8 bases between. In DNA form, the CDR3 reads TGTGCCAGCAGTGGCAGGATTTCCTACAATGAGCAGTTCTTC. It specifies CASSGRISYNEQFF.

This clone is labeled as medium-sized. The CDR3: CASSSGQSTDTQYF. CDR3 coding DNA: TGTGCCAGCAGCTCAGGACAGTCCACAGATACGCAGTATTTT. The chain has TRBV11-3 and TRBJ2-3, with D maybe TRBD1 (6 bases). V was trimmed by 4 bases and J by 2 bases, leaving 10 bases between them. The CDR3 spans 14 residues. CDR1 SGHNT and CDR2 YENEEA come from the germline V gene. Supplemented by reference TRBV11-3 and TRBJ2-3, the full variable domain reads EAGVVQSPRYKIIEKKQPVAFWCNPISGHNTLYWYLQNLGQGPELLIRYENEEAVDDSQLPKDRFSAERLKGVDSTLKIQPAELGDSAVYLCASSSGQSTDTQYFGPGTRLTVL.

This clone is categorized as medium-sized. The chain carries TRBV11-3 and TRBJ1-3, with a weak D call TRBD1 (5 bases). Trimming took 2 bases from V and 4 from J, leaving 12 bases between them. The CDR3 consists of 15 residues. The germline V gene encodes CDR1 SGHNT and CDR2 YENEEA. The CDR3 loop is CASSLSGGFGNTIYF. The CDR3, as DNA: TGTGCCAGCAGCTTATCCGGGGGTTTCGGAAACACCATATATTTT.

This clone is termed medium-sized. This sequence joins TRBV29-1 and TRBJ2-5; 8 bases are shared with TRBD1. Trimming at V came to 3 bases and at J to 0 bases, leaving 9 bases not matched to a gene. Germline loops: CDR1 SQVTM, CDR2 ANQGSEA. This CDR3 contains 16 residues. The DNA for the CDR3 is TGCAGCGTTGATCCACCGGGACAGGCGTACCAAGAGACCCAGTACTTC. Amino acid sequence: CSVDPPGQAYQETQYF.

This clone was observed a few times. The chain joins TRBV27 to TRBJ2-5; 9 nucleotides match TRBD2. Germline CDR1 and CDR2: MNHEY and SMNVEV (reference sequence). This CDR3 is 17 amino acids long. V shed 2 bases and J 2 bases; nucleotides not matched to a gene: 9. The CDR3 bases are TGTGCCAGCAGTTTAGATCGTAGCGGGGGTCTACAAGAGACCCAGTACTTC. As protein: CASSLDRSGGLQETQYF.

This clone has more than one count but fewer than ten. The chain has TRBV6-8 and TRBJ2-7; 10 bases map to TRBD1. Looked up from germline, CDR1 is MNHGY and CDR2 is SAAAGT. V shed 6 bases, J shed 7 bases, and the junction held 9 bases outside the gene matches. The CDR3 runs 14 residues. CDR3 in DNA: TGTGCCAGCAGCCCCGGGACAGGGGCTTGGGAGCAGTACTTC. It translates to CASSPGTGAWEQYF.

This clone was observed a few times. The chain links TRBV6-8 to TRBJ1-5, with a weak D call TRBD1 (5 bases). The germline V gene encodes CDR1 MNHGY and CDR2 SAAAGT. The CDR3 spans 13 residues. V shed 8 bases and J shed 7 bases, with 15 bases lying between them. CDR3 coding DNA: TGTGCCAGCGGCGTAGGGGTCTACCAGCCCCAGCATTTT. This gives the protein CASGVGVYQPQHF.

This rearrangement joins TRBV6-7 to TRBJ1-3; 9 bases map to TRBD1. TRBV6-7 carries the ORF label, with uncertain function. There are 18 residues in the CDR3. With 5 bases clipped from V and 2 bases from J, the junction kept 13 bases outside the gene matches. CDR3 DNA: TGTGCCAGCAGTGAACAGGGGGCGTCCGTAGGTCCTGGAAACACCATATATTTT. Amino acid sequence: CASSEQGASVGPGNTIYF.

The rearrangement joins TRBV28 to TRBJ2-5; TRBD1 aligns across 9 bases. This CDR3 comprises 16 residues. Trimming at V came to 7 bases and at J to 4 bases, leaving 13 bases not matched to a gene. Germline CDR1 MDHEN, CDR2 SYDVKM. The CDR3 reads CASTPGTGTGTETQYF. The CDR3 DNA is TGTGCCAGCACCCCCGGGACGGGGACAGGGACAGAGACCCAGTACTTC.

This clone is large (0.1 to 1%) within its sample. The chain joins TRBV6-8 to TRBJ1-5; D remains ambiguous. Trimming removed 7 bases at V and 0 bases at J, with 13 bases between. The germline V gene encodes CDR1 MNHGY and CDR2 SAAAGT. This CDR3 is built from 15 residues. The DNA for the CDR3 is TGTGCCAGCAAGGGTCTTTTAGGTAGCAATCAGCCCCAGCATTTT. Protein product: CASKGLLGSNQPQHF.

The chain employs TRBV19 and TRBJ1-1; D might be TRBD1 (6 bases). Trimming shortened V by 6 bases and J by 5 bases, and 13 bases separated the two germline ends. This CDR3 spans 13 amino acids. Germline loops: CDR1 LNHDA, CDR2 SQIVND (reference sequence). The CDR3 DNA follows: TGTGCCAGTAGGCTACAGGGCGGGACTGAAGCTTTCTTT. It codes for CASRLQGGTEAFF.

This clone was seen only once. The chain employs TRBV28 and TRBJ2-7, with TRBD1 identical over 7 bases. Trimming at V came to 6 bases and at J to 6 bases, leaving 8 bases not matched to a gene. The germline V gene encodes CDR1 MDHEN and CDR2 SYDVKM. The CDR3 is 13 residues long. CDR3 protein: CASSRTGVSEQYF. CDR3 in DNA: TGTGCCAGCAGCAGGACAGGAGTCTCCGAGCAGTACTTC.

The V call is TRBV11-3, the J call TRBJ2-3; 8 positions agree with TRBD2. Germline V gene lookup returns CDR1 SGHNT and CDR2 YENEEA. The CDR3 covers 15 residues. With V trimmed by 4 bases and J by 3 bases, 6 bases remained unmatched. This CDR3 reads CASSSGTRGTDTQYF. Written as DNA, the CDR3 is TGTGCCAGCAGCTCAGGGACTAGAGGGACAGATACGCAGTATTTT.

By frequency in the sample, this clone is medium-sized (0.01 to 0.1%). V is TRBV6-8 and J is TRBJ2-7; D not resolved. Per the germline V gene, CDR1 is MNHGY and CDR2 is SAAAGT. Trimming cost V 6 bases and J 6 bases, with 21 bases left between them. The CDR3 spans 15 residues. CDR3 bases: TGTGCCAGCAGAGGTCGCAACTTGCCCTCTGGCGAGCAGTACTTC. It codes for CASRGRNLPSGEQYF.

The chain has TRBV11-3 and TRBJ2-1; weak D call: TRBD2 (6 bases). Per the germline V gene, CDR1 is SGHNT and CDR2 is YENEEA. V lost 2 bases, J lost 4 bases, and 15 bases lay in between. The CDR3 length is 16 residues. The CDR3, as DNA: TGTGCCAGCAGCTTACCCGGAGGGCCGGGGTACAATGAGCAGTTCTTC. It translates to CASSLPGGPGYNEQFF.